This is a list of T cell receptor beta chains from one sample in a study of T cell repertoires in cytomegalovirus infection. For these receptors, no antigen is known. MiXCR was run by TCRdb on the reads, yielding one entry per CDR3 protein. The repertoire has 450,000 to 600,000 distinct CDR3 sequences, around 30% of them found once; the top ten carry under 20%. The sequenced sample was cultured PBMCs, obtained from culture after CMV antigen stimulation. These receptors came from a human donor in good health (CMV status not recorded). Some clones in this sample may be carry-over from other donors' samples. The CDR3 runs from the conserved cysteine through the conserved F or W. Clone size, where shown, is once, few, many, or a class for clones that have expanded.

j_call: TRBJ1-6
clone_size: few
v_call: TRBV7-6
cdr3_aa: CASSLTGKDSPLHF

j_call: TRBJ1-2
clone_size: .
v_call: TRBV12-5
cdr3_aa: CAIGDRPNYGYTF

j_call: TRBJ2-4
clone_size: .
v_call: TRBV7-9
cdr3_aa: CASSGGAEIAKNIQYF

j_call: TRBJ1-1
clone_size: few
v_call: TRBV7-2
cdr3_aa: CASSLDQGLGNTEAFF

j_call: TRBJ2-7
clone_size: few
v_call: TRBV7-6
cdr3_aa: CASSPSRTQYEQYF

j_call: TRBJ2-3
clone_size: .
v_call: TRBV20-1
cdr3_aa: CSARLVSTDTQYF

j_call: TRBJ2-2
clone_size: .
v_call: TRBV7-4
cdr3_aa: CASSGTTGENTGELFF

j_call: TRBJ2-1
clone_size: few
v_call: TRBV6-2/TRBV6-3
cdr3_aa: CASTRLAGRQSVNEQFF

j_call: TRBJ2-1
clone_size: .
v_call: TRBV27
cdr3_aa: CASSLLIAGVPYEQFF

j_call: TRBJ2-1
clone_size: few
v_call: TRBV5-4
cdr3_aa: CASSLPQGNEQFF

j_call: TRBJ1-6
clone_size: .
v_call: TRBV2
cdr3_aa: CASRQTVVSYNSPLHF

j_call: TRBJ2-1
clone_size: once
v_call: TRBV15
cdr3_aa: CATSRDGRGNEQFF

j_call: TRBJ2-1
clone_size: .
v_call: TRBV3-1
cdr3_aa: CASSQLAGGSNEQFF

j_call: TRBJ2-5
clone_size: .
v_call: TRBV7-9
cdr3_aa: CASSWGFGEYQETQYF

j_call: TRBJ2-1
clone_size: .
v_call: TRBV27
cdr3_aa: CASSTNRGKGLNEQFF

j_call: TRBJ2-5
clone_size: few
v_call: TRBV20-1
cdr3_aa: CSANPVRLAGGLRHFQETQYF

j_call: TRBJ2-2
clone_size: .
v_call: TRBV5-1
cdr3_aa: CASSPRQGARTGELFF

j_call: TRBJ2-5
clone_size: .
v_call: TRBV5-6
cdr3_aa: CASSGRGLQGETQYF

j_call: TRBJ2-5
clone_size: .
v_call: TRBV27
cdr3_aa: CASSLPGQVHQETQYF

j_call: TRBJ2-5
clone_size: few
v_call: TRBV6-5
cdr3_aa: CASSSLERETQYF

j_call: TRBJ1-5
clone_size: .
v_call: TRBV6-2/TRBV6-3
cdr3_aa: CASSAQGGDSNQPQHF

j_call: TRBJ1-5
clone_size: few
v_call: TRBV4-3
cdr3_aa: CASSQWPGRGQPQHF

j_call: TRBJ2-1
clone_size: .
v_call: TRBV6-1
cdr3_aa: CAIRGGAGVNYNEQFF

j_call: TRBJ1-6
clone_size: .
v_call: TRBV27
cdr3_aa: CASRTGQGEYNSPLHF

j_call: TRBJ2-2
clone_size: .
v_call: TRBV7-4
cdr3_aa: CPSSLSTSGITGELFF

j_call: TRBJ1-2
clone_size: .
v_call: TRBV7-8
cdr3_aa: CASSSGQNRYGYTF

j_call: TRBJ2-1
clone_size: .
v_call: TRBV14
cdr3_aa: CASSQEVRSYNEQFF

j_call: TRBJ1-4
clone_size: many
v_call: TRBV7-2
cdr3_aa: CASSLGGTGTEKLFF

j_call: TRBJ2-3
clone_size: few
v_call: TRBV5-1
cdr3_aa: CASSFDLGSTDTQYF

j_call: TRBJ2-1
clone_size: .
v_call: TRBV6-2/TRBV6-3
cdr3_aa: CASSYMSSYNEQFF

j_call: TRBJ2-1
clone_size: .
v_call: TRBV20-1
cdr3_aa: CSARGGGRSYNEQFF

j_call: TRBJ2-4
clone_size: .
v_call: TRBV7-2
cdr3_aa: CASSSRGGLNIQYF

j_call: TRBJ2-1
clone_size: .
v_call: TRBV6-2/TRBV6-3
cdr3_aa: CASKLLDQAYNEQFF

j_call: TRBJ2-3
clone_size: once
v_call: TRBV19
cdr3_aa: CASSIAGTSGTIRTDTQYF

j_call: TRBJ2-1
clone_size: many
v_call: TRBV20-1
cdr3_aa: CSANSGLAFSDEQFF

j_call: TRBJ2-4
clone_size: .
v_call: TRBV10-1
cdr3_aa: CASSGPGSKNIQYF

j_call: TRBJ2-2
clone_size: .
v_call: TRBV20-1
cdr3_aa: CSARDPPGATGELFF

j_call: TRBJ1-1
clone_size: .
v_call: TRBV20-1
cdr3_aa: CSASRVGRGEAFF

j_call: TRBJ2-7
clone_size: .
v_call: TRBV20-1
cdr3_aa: CSDLKRERSYEQYF

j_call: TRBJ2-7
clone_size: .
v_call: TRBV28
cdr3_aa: CASEKPGRTYEQYF

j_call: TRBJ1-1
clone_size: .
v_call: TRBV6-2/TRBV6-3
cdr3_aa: CASRAADREAEAFF

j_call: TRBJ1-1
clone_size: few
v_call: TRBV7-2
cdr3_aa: CASRLGTGGKYTEAFF

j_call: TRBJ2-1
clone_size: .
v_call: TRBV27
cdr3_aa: CASSLSSGRSYNEQFF

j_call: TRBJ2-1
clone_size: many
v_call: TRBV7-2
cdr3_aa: CASSLVPNEQFF

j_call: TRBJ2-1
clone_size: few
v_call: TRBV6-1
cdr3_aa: CASSRTGGGGYNEQFF

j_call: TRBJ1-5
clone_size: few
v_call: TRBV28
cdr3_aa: CATTTGPQPQHF

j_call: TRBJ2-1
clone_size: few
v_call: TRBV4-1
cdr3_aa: CASSPTRAHEQFF

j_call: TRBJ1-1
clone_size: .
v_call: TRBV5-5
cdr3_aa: CASSPARMNTEAFF

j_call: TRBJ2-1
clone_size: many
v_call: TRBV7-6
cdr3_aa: CASSLARDSESSYNEQFF

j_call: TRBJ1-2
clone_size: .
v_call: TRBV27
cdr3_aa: CASSRSGTLNYGYTF

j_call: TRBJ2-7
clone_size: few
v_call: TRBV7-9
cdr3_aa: CASSLADRDYEQYF

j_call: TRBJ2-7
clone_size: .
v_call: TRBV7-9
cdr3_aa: CASSHGLEVYEQYF

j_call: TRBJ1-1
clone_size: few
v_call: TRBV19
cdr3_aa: CASRGIRDRGQGNTEAFF

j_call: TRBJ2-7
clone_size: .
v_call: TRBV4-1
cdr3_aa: CASSQGPTFEQYF

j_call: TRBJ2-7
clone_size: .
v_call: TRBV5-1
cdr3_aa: CASRQGQTHEQYF

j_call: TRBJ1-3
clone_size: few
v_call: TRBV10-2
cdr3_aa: CASSESMPGSGNTIYF

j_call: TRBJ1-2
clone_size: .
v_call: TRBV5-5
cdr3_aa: CASSLPFSGDIDGYTF

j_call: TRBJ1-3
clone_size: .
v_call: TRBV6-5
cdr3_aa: CASSYFGSTTGFGNTIYF

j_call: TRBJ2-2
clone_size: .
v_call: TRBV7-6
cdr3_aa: CASSLVRAANTGELFF

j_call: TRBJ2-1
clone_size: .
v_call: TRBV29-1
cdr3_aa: CSVEGQGVPPYNEQFF